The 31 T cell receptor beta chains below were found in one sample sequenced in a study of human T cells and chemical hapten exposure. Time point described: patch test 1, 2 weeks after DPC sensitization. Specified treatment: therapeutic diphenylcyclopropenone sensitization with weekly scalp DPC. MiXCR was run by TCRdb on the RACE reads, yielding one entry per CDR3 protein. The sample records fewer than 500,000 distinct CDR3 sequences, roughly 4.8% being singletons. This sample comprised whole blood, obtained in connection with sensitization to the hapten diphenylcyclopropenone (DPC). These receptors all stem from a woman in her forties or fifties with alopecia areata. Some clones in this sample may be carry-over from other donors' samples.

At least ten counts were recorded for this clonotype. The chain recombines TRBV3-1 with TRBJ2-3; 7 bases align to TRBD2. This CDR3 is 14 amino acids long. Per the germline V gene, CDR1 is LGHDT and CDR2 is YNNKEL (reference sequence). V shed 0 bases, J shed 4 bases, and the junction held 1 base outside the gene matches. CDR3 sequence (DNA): TGTGCCAGCAGCCAAGAAGGGAGGGCAGATACGCAGTATTTT. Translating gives CASSQEGRADTQYF.

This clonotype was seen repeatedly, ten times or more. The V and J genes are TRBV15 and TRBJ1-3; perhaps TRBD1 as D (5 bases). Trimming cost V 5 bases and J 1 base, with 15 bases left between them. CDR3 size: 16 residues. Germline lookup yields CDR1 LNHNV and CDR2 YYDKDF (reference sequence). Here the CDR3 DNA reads TGTGCCACCAGCGTAGACAGCTCCTCTTCTGGAAACACCATATATTTT. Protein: CATSVDSSSSGNTIYF.

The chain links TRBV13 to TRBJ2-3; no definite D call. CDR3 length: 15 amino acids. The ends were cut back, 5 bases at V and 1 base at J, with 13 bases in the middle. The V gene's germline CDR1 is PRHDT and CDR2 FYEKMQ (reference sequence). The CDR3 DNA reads TGTGCCAGCAGCGGTCAGGCGGTTCGCACAGATACGCAGTATTTT. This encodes CASSGQAVRTDTQYF. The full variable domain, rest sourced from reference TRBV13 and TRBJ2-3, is AAGVIQSPRHLIKEKRETATLKCYPIPRHDTVYWYQQGPGQDPQFLISFYEKMQSDKGSIPDRFSAQQFSDYHSELNMSSLELGDSALYFCASSGQAVRTDTQYFGPGTRLTVL.

The CDR3 DNA reads as TGTGCCAGCAGCCAGCAAGGGGGCCTACAGCTAGGAAACACCATATATTTT. It is translated as CASSQQGGLQLGNTIYF. The chain carries TRBV3-1 and TRBJ1-3; 7 bases agree with TRBD1. The J segment lost 4 bases and the V segment lost 3 bases, leaving 12 bases of the junction unmatched. The CDR3 totals 17 residues. Germline V gene data show CDR1 as LGHDT and CDR2 as YNNKEL (reference sequence). The full variable domain, with the rest looked up from reference TRBV3-1 and TRBJ1-3, is DTAVSQTPKYLVTQMGNDKSIKCEQNLGHDTMYWYKQDSKKFLKIMFSYNNKELIINETVPNRFSPKSPDKAHLNLHINSLELGDSAVYFCASSQQGGLQLGNTIYFGEGSWLTVV.

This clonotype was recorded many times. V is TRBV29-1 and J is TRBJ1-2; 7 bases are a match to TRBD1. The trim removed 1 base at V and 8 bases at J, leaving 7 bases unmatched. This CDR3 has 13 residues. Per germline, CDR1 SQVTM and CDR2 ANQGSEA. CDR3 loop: CSVEGQGVGGYTF. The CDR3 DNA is TGCAGCGTTGAAGGGCAGGGGGTGGGAGGCTACACCTTC.

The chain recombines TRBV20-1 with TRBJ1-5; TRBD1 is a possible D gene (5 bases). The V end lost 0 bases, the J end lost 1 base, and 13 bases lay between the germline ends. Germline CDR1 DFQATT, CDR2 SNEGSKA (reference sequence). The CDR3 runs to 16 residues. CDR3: CSAREQRGRSNQPQHF. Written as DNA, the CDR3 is TGCAGTGCTAGAGAGCAGAGGGGTAGGAGCAATCAGCCCCAGCATTTT.

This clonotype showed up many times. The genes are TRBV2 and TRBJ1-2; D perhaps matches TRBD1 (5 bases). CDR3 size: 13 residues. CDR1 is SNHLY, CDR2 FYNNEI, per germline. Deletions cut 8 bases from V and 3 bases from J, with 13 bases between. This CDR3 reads CASQRDFDYGYTF. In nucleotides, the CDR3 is TGTGCCAGCCAAAGGGACTTTGACTATGGCTACACCTTC.

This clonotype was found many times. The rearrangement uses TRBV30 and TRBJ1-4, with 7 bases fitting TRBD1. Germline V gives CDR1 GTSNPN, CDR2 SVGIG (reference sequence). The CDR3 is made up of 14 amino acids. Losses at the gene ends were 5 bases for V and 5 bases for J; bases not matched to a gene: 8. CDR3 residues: CAWEAGQMNEKLFF. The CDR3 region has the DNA TGTGCCTGGGAAGCGGGACAGATGAATGAAAAACTGTTTTTT.

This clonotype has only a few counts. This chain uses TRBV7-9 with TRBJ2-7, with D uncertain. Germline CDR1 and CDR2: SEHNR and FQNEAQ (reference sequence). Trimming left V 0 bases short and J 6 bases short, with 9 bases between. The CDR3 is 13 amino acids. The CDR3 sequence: CASSLALAREQYF. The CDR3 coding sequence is TGTGCCAGCAGCTTAGCTCTCGCTCGCGAGCAGTACTTC.

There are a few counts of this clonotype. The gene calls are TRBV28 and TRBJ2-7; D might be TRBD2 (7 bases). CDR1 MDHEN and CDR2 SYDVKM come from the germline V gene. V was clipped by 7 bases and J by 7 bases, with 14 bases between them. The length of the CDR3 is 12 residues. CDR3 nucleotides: TGTGCCAGCATCGGGGGAGGGGGAGAGCAGTACTTC. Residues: CASIGGGGEQYF.

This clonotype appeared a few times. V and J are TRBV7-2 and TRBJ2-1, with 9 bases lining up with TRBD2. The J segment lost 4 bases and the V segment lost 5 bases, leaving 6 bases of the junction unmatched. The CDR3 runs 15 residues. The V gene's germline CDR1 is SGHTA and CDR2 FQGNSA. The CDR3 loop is CASSVSGSRYNEQFF. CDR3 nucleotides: TGTGCCAGCAGCGTTAGCGGGAGTAGGTACAATGAGCAGTTCTTC.

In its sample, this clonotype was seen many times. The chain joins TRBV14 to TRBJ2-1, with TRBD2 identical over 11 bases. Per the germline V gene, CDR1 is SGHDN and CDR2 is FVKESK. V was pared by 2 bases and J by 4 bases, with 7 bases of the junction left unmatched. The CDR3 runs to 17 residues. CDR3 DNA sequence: TGTGCCAGCAGCCAATCCCGCGTAGCGGGAGGGTACAATGAGCAGTTCTTC. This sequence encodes CASSQSRVAGGYNEQFF.

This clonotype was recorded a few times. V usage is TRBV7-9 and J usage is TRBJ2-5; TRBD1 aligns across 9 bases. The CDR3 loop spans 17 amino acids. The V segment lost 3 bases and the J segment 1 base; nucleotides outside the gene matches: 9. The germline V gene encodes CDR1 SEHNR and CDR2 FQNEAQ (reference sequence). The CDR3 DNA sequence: TGTGCCAGCAGCTTCATGGGGACAGGGACGTTCCAAGAGACCCAGTACTTC. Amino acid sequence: CASSFMGTGTFQETQYF.

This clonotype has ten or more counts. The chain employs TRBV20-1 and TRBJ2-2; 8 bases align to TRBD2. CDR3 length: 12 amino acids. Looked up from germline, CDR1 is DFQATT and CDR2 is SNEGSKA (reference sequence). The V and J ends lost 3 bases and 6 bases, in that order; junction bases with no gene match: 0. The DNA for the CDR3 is TGCAGTGCTAGGACTAGCGCCGGGGAGCTGTTTTTT. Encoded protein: CSARTSAGELFF.

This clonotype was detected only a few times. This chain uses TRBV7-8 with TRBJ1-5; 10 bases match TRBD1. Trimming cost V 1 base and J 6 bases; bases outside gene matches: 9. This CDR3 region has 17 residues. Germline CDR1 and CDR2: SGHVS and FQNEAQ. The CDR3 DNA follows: TGTGCCAGCAGCTTAGATGAGACAGGGGGCTCAGGTCAGCCCCAGCATTTT. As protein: CASSLDETGGSGQPQHF.

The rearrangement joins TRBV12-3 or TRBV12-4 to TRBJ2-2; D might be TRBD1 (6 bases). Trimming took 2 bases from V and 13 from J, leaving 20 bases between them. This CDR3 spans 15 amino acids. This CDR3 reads CASSLKQGPPRRLFF. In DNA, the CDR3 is TGTGCCAGCAGTTTAAAGCAGGGGCCTCCGCGAAGGCTGTTTTTT.

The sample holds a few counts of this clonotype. The CDR3 sequence: CASSYSMTAEAFF. CDR3 bases: TGTGCCAGCAGTTACTCGATGACAGCTGAAGCTTTCTTT. The chain uses TRBV6-6 and TRBJ1-1; D possibly corresponds to TRBD1 (5 bases). V was shortened by 0 bases and J by 6 bases, with 8 bases between the two germline ends. The CDR3 length is 13 residues. Germline V gene data show CDR1 as MNHNY and CDR2 as SVGAGI (reference sequence).

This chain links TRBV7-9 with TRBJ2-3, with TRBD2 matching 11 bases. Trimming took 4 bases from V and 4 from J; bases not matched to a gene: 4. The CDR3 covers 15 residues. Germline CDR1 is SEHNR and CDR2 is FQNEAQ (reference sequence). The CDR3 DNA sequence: TGTGCCAGCAGCTCTAGCGGGGGGCGGCCAGATACGCAGTATTTT. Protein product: CASSSSGGRPDTQYF.

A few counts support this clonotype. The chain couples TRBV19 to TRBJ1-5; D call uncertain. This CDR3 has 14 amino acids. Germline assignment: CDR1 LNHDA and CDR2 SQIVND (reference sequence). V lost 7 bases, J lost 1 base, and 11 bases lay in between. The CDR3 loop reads CASIENRSNQPQHF. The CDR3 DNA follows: TGTGCCAGTATCGAGAACAGAAGCAATCAGCCCCAGCATTTT. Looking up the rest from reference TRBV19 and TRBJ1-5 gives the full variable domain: DGGITQSPKYLFRKEGQNVTLSCEQNLNHDAMYWYRQDPGQGLRLIYYSQIVNDFQKGDIAEGYSVSREKKESFPLTVTSAQKNPTAFYLCASIENRSNQPQHFGDGTRLSIL.

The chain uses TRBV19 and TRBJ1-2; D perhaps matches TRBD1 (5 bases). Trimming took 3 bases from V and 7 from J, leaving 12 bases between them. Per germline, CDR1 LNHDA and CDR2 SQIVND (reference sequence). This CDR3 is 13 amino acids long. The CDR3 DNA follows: TGTGCCAGTAGTATCCCAGGGAATTTTGGCTACACCTTC. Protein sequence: CASSIPGNFGYTF.

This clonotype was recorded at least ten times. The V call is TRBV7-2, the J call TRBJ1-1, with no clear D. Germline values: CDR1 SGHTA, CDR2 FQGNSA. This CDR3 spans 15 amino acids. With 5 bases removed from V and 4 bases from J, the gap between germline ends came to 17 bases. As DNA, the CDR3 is TGTGCCAGCAGCCCAACACTGACTTCGACCACTGAAGCTTTCTTT. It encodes CASSPTLTSTTEAFF.

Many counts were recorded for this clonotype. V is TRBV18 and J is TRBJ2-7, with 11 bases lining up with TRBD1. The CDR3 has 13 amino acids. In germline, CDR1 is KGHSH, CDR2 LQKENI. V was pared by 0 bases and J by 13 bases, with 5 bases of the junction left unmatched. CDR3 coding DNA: TGTGCCAGCTCACCACCCGGACAGGGGGCGATATACTTC. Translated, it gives CASSPPGQGAIYF.

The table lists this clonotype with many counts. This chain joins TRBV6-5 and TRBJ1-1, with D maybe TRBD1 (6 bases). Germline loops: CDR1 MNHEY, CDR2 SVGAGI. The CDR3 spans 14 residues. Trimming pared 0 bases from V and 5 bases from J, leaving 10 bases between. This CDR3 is CASSYSRGRTEAFF. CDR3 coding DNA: TGTGCCAGCAGTTACTCGAGGGGGAGAACTGAAGCTTTCTTT.

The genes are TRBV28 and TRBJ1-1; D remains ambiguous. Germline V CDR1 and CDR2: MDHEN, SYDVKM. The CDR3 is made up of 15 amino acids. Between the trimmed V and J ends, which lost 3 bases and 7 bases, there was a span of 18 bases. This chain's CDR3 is CASSLGPHLGIEAFF. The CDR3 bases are TGTGCCAGCAGTTTGGGCCCCCATTTGGGGATTGAAGCTTTCTTT. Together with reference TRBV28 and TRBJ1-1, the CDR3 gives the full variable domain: DVKVTQSSRYLVKRTGEKVFLECVQDMDHENMFWYRQDPGLGLRLIYFSYDVKMKEKGDIPEGYSVSREKKERFSLILESASTNQTSMYLCASSLGPHLGIEAFFGQGTRLTVV.

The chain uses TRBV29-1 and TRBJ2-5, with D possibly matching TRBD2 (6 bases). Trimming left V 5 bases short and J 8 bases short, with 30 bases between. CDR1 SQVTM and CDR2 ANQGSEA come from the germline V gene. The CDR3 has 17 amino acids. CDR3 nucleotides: TGCAGCGTTCTTGATCGGGGAGGCAGGGCCCGTGTTGGAACCCAGTACTTC. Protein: CSVLDRGGRARVGTQYF.

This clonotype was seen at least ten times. The CDR3 is CASSPRVKDREYF. CDR3 bases: TGTGCCAGCTCACCACGGGTGAAGGACAGGGAGTACTTC. This chain uses TRBV18 with TRBJ2-7, with TRBD1 matching 8 bases. This CDR3 comprises 13 residues. V was clipped by 1 base and J by 11 bases; unmatched bases: 7. Germline V gives CDR1 KGHSH, CDR2 LQKENI.

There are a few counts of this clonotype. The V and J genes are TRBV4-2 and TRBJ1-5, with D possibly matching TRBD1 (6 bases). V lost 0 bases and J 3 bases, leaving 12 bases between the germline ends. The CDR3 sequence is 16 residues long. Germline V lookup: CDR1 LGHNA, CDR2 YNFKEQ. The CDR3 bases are TGTGCCAGCAGCCAAGAGCACGGACAGATCAATCAGCCCCAGCATTTT. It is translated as CASSQEHGQINQPQHF.

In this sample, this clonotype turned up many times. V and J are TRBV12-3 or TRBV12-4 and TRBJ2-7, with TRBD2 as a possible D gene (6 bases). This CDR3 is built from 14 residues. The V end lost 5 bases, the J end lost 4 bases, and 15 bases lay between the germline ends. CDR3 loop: CASSLNPGAYEQYF. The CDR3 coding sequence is TGTGCCAGCAGTCTTAACCCGGGAGCTTACGAGCAGTACTTC.

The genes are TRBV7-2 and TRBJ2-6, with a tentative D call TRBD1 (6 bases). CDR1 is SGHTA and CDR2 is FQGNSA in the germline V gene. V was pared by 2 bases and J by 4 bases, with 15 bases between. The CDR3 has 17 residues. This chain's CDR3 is CASSLTSGALGANVLTF. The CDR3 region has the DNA TGTGCCAGCAGCTTAACCTCAGGGGCGCTGGGGGCCAACGTCCTGACTTTC.

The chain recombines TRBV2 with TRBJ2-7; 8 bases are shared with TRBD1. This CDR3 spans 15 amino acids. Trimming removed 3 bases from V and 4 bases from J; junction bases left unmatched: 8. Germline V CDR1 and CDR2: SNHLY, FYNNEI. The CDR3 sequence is CASSDRTGSAYEQYF. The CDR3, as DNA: TGTGCCAGCAGTGATCGGACAGGGTCAGCTTACGAGCAGTACTTC.

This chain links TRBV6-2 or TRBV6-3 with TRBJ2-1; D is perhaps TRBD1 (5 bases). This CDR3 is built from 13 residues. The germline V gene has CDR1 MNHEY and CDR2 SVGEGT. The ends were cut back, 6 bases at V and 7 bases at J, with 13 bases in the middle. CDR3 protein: CASSPRARNEQFF. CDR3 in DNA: TGTGCCAGCAGCCCCAGGGCAAGGAATGAGCAGTTCTTC.